This TCR beta chain was profiled in a study of T cell clonotyping in hematopoietic cell transplantation. Findings of the study overall: After transplant, recipient diversity fell while pathologically expanded clonotypes grew through day 180. Higher Inverse Simpson Index values in graft donor and pretransplant recipient predicted broader posttransplant TCR diversity. Few recipient clonotypes overlapped donors; over 97% were de novo at given depth.

The protocol was immunoSEQ multiplex PCR, while the TCRdb copy is restricted to in-frame clones and leaves out a portion. The repertoire holds roughly 12,000 clones, over 40% seen once, with 10% to 11% in the top ten. This CDR3 contains 16 residues. Germline-derived CDR1 and CDR2 are SGHDT and YYEEEE. As for this clone: What it recognizes is unknown. Compared with germline, one end of the junction differs, possibly owing to a read error.

Sequenced input: peripheral blood mononuclear cells. This TCR was sampled from a man aged 45-60 years in good health. Some clones in this sample may be carry-over from other donors' samples. This chain uses TRBV5-6 with TRBJ2-3, with 8 bases matching TRBD1. CDR3 sequence (DNA): TGTGCCAGCAGCTTAAACCAGGGGGCTAGCACAGCTACGCAGTATTTT. Its protein is CASSLNQGASTATQYF.